The 9 T cell receptor beta chains listed next were all sequenced from one sample in a study of T cells in Graves' hyperthyroidism and ophthalmopathy. TCR beta CDR3 regions were amplified from RNA transcripts. TCR CDR3 regions were first amplified by RT-PCR with HTBI primers. TCRdb redid the calling of the multiplex PCR reads with MiXCR, one entry per CDR3 protein. The sample includes around 350,000 distinct CDR3 sequences, 13% seen only once; the top ten take 9.2%. The sequencing input was blood. These receptors came from a woman aged 18-35 years with Graves' hyperthyroidism.

This clonotype was observed at least ten times. V is TRBV24-1 and J is TRBJ1-5, with D tentatively TRBD1 (5 bases). Germline V gene data show CDR1 as KGHDR and CDR2 as SFDVKD. Trimming left V 3 bases short and J 2 bases short, with 13 bases between. The CDR3 contains 16 residues. The CDR3 spells CATSDLQGGGNQPQHF. CDR3 bases: TGTGCCACCAGTGATCTGCAGGGTGGAGGCAATCAGCCCCAGCATTTT.

The genes are TRBV29-1 and TRBJ2-3; a weak D match, TRBD1 (6 bases). Germline CDR1 is SQVTM and CDR2 is ANQGSEA. This CDR3 is built from 13 residues. The V end lost 3 bases, the J end lost 2 bases, and 9 bases lay between the germline ends. This CDR3 reads CSVDRGFTDTQYF. In DNA form, the CDR3 reads TGCAGCGTTGACAGGGGTTTCACAGATACGCAGTATTTT.

This clonotype showed up just a few times. The V gene is TRBV6-2 or TRBV6-3, the J gene TRBJ2-5; no firm D call. This CDR3 is built from 13 residues. Per germline, CDR1 MNHEY and CDR2 SVGEGT. V was pared by 6 bases and J by 2 bases, with 10 bases between. Here the CDR3 reads CASRRIGQETQYF. Here the CDR3 DNA reads TGTGCCAGCAGAAGGATCGGACAAGAGACCCAGTACTTC.

In its sample, this clonotype was seen many times. The chain carries TRBV6-1 and TRBJ2-7; 7 bases fit TRBD1. CDR3 length: 13 residues. The germline CDR1 and CDR2 sequences are MNHNS and SASEGT. Trimming at V came to 8 bases and at J to 7 bases, leaving 11 bases not matched to a gene. CDR3 sequence reads: CASERDSDREQYF. As DNA, the CDR3 is TGTGCCAGCGAAAGGGACAGCGACCGAGAGCAGTACTTC.

This clonotype came up a few times. The genes are TRBV18 and TRBJ1-2, with 9 positions matching TRBD1. This CDR3 has 16 residues. V lost 4 bases to trimming and J lost 2 bases; unmatched junction nucleotides: 8. CDR1 and CDR2 (germline): KGHSH, LQKENI. The CDR3 coding sequence is TGTGCCAGCTCACTCATGGACAGGGGAAGAAACTATGGCTACACCTTC. Its translation: CASSLMDRGRNYGYTF.

This clonotype showed up many times. V and J are TRBV12-3 or TRBV12-4 and TRBJ1-1; perhaps TRBD1 as D (5 bases). This CDR3 has 14 residues. Trimming took off 3 bases at V and 5 bases at J, with 13 bases between the two ends. DNA of the CDR3: TGTGCCAGCAGTTTTTTAGGGGCAAGGACTGAAGCTTTCTTT. Translated, it gives CASSFLGARTEAFF.

This clonotype was found many times. The chain links TRBV7-2 to TRBJ1-2, with 8 bases matching TRBD1. V was clipped by 1 base and J by 6 bases; unmatched bases: 10. The CDR3 covers 16 residues. From germline, CDR1 is SGHTA and CDR2 FQGNSA. The CDR3 sequence is CASSLESQGAFDGYTF. The DNA of the CDR3 is TGTGCCAGCAGCTTAGAGTCCCAGGGGGCGTTCGATGGCTACACCTTC.

The table lists this clonotype with many counts. The V and J genes are TRBV28 and TRBJ2-6, with no clear D. This CDR3 has 18 amino acids. V lost 5 bases and J lost 0, with 17 bases in between. Germline values: CDR1 MDHEN, CDR2 SYDVKM. This chain's CDR3 is CASSHAGWAFSGANVLTF. The CDR3 nucleotides read TGTGCCAGCAGTCACGCAGGTTGGGCGTTCTCTGGGGCCAACGTCCTGACTTTC.

The chain uses TRBV20-1 and TRBJ2-2; D gene unclear. Germline values: CDR1 DFQATT, CDR2 SNEGSKA (reference sequence). V gave up 4 bases and J gave up 0 bases, with 21 bases separating them. This CDR3 region has 18 residues. The CDR3 coding sequence is TGCAGTGCTATCGGTCGCATTTCCCGAACCCCGAACACCGGGGAGCTGTTTTTT. Translating it yields CSAIGRISRTPNTGELFF.